The 20 T cell receptor beta chains reported below all come from one sample, sequenced in a study of shared clonotypes between healthy human individuals. Some clones are missing from TCRdb's copy, which holds only in-frame ones; the method was immunoSEQ multiplex PCR. The sample carries a few hundred thousand clones, roughly 79% recorded once. Specimen: PBMCs. The receptors stem from a woman aged 35 to 49 in good health. Some clones in this sample may be carry-over from other donors' samples.

V and J are TRBV2 and TRBJ2-1; 8 bases align to TRBD2. With 6 bases clipped from V and 2 bases from J, the junction kept 9 bases outside the gene matches. Germline V gene lookup returns CDR1 SNHLY and CDR2 FYNNEI. This CDR3 contains 16 residues. CDR3 nucleotide sequence: TGTGCCAGCAGGGGAGGGGTTAGCGGGACCTACAATGAGCAGTTCTTC. Residues: CASRGGVSGTYNEQFF.

CDR3 protein: CASRSGLATNEQFF. The CDR3 DNA follows: TGTGCCAGCAGATCGGGACTAGCGACCAATGAGCAGTTCTTC. V and J are TRBV6-5 and TRBJ2-1, with 10 bases identical to TRBD2. V was pared by 6 bases and J by 6 bases, with 5 bases of the junction left unmatched. Germline CDR1 MNHEY, CDR2 SVGAGI. The CDR3 has 14 residues.

This chain joins TRBV9 and TRBJ2-3; D is ambiguous. The V end was cut by 1 base, the J end by 2 bases, with 5 bases between. The CDR3 runs to 13 residues. Per the germline V gene, CDR1 is SGDLS and CDR2 is YYNGEE. The CDR3 DNA sequence: TGTGCCAGCAGCGTACCCACCACAGATACGCAGTATTTT. Amino acid sequence: CASSVPTTDTQYF.

This clone occurred once. A far larger clone is a single base away, which makes a read error likely. No conserved phenylalanine or tryptophan is present at the end of the CDR3, so a read error is the likely explanation. The chain couples TRBV5-4 to TRBJ1-5; D gene ambiguous. The CDR3 is 19 residues long. Between the trimmed V and J ends, which lost 3 bases and 0 bases, there was a span of 22 bases. Germline CDR1 and CDR2: SGHNT and YYREEE (reference sequence). CDR3 sequence reads: CASSCGRIGPLYSNQPQHS. The CDR3 DNA follows: TGTGCCAGCAGCTGCGGGCGGATCGGGCCCCTTTATAGCAATCAGCCCCAGCATTCT.

This chain joins TRBV4-3 and TRBJ2-1; 10 positions match TRBD1. The V and J ends lost 4 bases and 2 bases, in that order; junction bases with no gene match: 2. From germline, CDR1 is LGHNA and CDR2 YSLEER. This CDR3 is built from 15 residues. The CDR3 coding sequence is TGCGCCAGCAGCCTAGACAGGGGGCCCTACAATGAGCAGTTCTTC. Translated, it gives CASSLDRGPYNEQFF.

V usage is TRBV6-1 and J usage is TRBJ1-2; 7 nucleotides align to TRBD1. This CDR3 comprises 13 residues. Germline V lookup: CDR1 MNHNS, CDR2 SASEGT. The ends lost 6 bases at V and 6 bases at J; junction bases unmatched: 7. This CDR3 reads CASRNRGGDGYTF. In nucleotides, the CDR3 is TGTGCCAGCAGAAACAGGGGAGGGGATGGCTACACCTTC.

This chain joins TRBV18 and TRBJ2-7; possibly TRBD1 or TRBD2 for D (6 bases each). In germline, CDR1 is KGHSH, CDR2 LQKENI. This CDR3 has 15 residues. The V end lost 0 bases, the J end lost 6 bases, and 15 bases lay between the germline ends. Written as DNA, the CDR3 is TGTGCCAGCTCACCACCGCTTTCCAGGGGAGGCGAGCAGTACTTC. This sequence encodes CASSPPLSRGGEQYF.

The chain combines TRBV7-3 with TRBJ2-5; D tentatively reads TRBD1 or TRBD2 (5 bases each). Trimming cost V 3 bases and J 1 base, with 6 bases left between them. CDR1 SGHTA and CDR2 FQGTGA come from the germline V gene. This CDR3 comprises 13 residues. As DNA, the CDR3 is TGTGCCAGCAGCTTGGGGGTCCAAGAGACCCAGTACTTC. This encodes CASSLGVQETQYF.

The chain combines TRBV5-1 with TRBJ2-7; TRBD1 matches at 8 bases. Germline V gives CDR1 SGHRS, CDR2 YFSETQ. The CDR3 consists of 14 residues. Trimming took 4 bases from V and 4 from J; bases not matched to a gene: 7. The CDR3 DNA reads as TGCGCCAGCAGCCGGGACAGGTGGCCTTACGAGCAGTACTTC. Protein product: CASSRDRWPYEQYF.

The chain uses TRBV7-3 and TRBJ2-2; 8 nucleotides align to TRBD2. V was clipped by 4 bases and J by 8 bases; unmatched bases: 15. Germline CDR1 SGHTA, CDR2 FQGTGA. The CDR3 totals 17 residues. DNA for the CDR3: TGTGCCAGCAGCTCCAATCCCCGCGGACTAGCCGGGGGGGAGCTGTTTTTT. It is translated as CASSSNPRGLAGGELFF.

This chain connects TRBV29-1 to TRBJ2-7; D gene uncertain. The germline V gene encodes CDR1 SQVTM and CDR2 ANQGSEA. Trimming pared 4 bases from V and 6 bases from J, leaving 10 bases between. This CDR3 has 11 residues. For the CDR3, the DNA is TGCAGCGTTGGTGGTAGCAGCGAGCAGTACTTC. Translation gives CSVGGSSEQYF.

This rearrangement joins TRBV7-2 to TRBJ2-7, with 7 positions matching TRBD2. Germline values: CDR1 SGHTA, CDR2 FQGNSA. The CDR3 spans 13 residues. V gave up 7 bases and J gave up 7 bases; unmatched junction bases: 10. The CDR3 sequence is CASTREIGGEQYF. In DNA, the CDR3 is TGTGCCAGCACCCGAGAGATCGGGGGGGAGCAGTACTTC.

This clone was picked up a small number of times. This may be a read error: a much more frequent sequence differs by one nucleotide. The same CDR3 can be traced to other DNA sequences in this sample. The V gene is TRBV7-9, the J gene TRBJ2-3, with D unresolved. This CDR3 contains 11 residues. Trimming left V 2 bases short and J 3 bases short, with 0 bases between. Germline CDR1 SEHNR, CDR2 FQNEAQ (reference sequence). CDR3: CASSLTDTQYF. The CDR3 region has the DNA TGTGCCAGCAGCTTAACAGATACGCAGTATTTT.

Notes on this clone: The junction does not match germline at one end; this may be a read error. This chain uses TRBV7-7 with TRBJ2-3; D may match TRBD1 or TRBD2 (7 bases each). This CDR3 is 15 amino acids long. Germline assignment: CDR1 SSHAT and CDR2 FNYEAQ (reference sequence). CDR3 residues: CASSPQGGKGDTQYF. DNA for the CDR3: TGTGCTAGCAGCCCCCAGGGGGGGAAAGGGGATACGCAGTATTTT. The whole variable domain, remainder taken from reference TRBV7-7 and TRBJ2-3, is GAGVSQSPRYKVTKRGQDVTLRCDPISSHATLYWYQQALGQGPEFLTYFNYEAQPDKSGLPSDRFSAERPEGSISTLTIQRTEQRDSAMYRCASSPQGGKGDTQYFGPGTRLTVL.

In this sample, this clone turned up a few times. Other DNA sequences in the sample encode the same CDR3. The gene calls are TRBV19 and TRBJ2-7, with D possibly matching TRBD1 (6 bases). CDR1 and CDR2 from the germline V gene are LNHDA and SQIVND (reference sequence). V was pared by 8 bases and J by 0 bases, with 11 bases between. The CDR3 runs to 13 residues. CDR3 DNA sequence: TGTGCCAGTTCCCGGGACATCTCCTACGAGCAGTACTTC. This sequence encodes CASSRDISYEQYF.

V is TRBV7-9 and J is TRBJ2-7; a weak D match, TRBD1 (5 bases). The length of the CDR3 is 15 residues. Germline lookup yields CDR1 SEHNR and CDR2 FQNEAQ (reference sequence). Trimming pared 5 bases from V and 6 bases from J, leaving 20 bases between. CDR3 loop: CASSGQGGRSSEQYF. Here the CDR3 DNA reads TGTGCCAGCAGCGGGCAGGGTGGCCGGTCGTCCGAGCAGTACTTC.

This chain's CDR3 is CATSRDPGIDTQYF. In nucleotides, the CDR3 is TGTGCCACCAGCAGAGATCCGGGGATTGATACGCAGTATTTT. This chain uses TRBV15 with TRBJ2-3, with D maybe TRBD2 (5 bases). Trimming took off 0 bases at V and 6 bases at J, with 10 bases between the two ends. The CDR3 totals 14 residues. CDR1 is LNHNV and CDR2 is YYDKDF in the germline V gene (reference sequence).

This clone appeared a single time. This sequence joins TRBV28 and TRBJ2-3; 10 bases align to TRBD2. The CDR3 runs to 16 residues. J gave up 4 bases and V 1 base, and 5 bases lay outside the gene matches. Germline V lookup: CDR1 MDHEN, CDR2 SYDVKM. In DNA, the CDR3 is TGTGCCAGCAGTTTATTGCGCAGCGGGAGGGCAGATACGCAGTATTTT. The encoded protein is CASSLLRSGRADTQYF.

With respect to this clone: Other DNA sequences of this sample code for an identical CDR3. The rearrangement joins TRBV7-6 to TRBJ1-2, with D perhaps TRBD1 (6 bases). Trimming cost V 5 bases and J 1 base, with 8 bases left between them. There are 13 residues in the CDR3. Germline values: CDR1 SGHVS, CDR2 FNYEAQ. CDR3 bases: TGTGCCAGCAGCCCACAGGGTAACTATGGCTACACCTTC. It codes for CASSPQGNYGYTF. The complete variable domain, with remaining parts taken from reference TRBV7-6 and TRBJ1-2, reads GAGVSQSPRYKVTKRGQDVALRCDPISGHVSLYWYRQALGQGPEFLTYFNYEAQQDKSGLPNDRFSAERPEGSISTLTIQRTEQRDSAMYRCASSPQGNYGYTFGSGTRLTVV.

V is TRBV11-2 and J is TRBJ2-7; 13 positions match TRBD2. The CDR3 is made up of 15 amino acids. CDR1 and CDR2 (germline): SGHAT, FQNNGV. V gave up 4 bases and J gave up 3 bases; unmatched junction bases: 3. CDR3 amino acids: CASSSGLAGFYEQYF. The CDR3 bases are TGTGCCAGCAGCTCGGGACTAGCGGGATTCTACGAGCAGTACTTC. Full variable domain (remainder filled in from reference TRBV11-2 and TRBJ2-7): EAGVAQSPRYKIIEKRQSVAFWCNPISGHATLYWYQQILGQGPKLLIQFQNNGVVDDSQLPKDRFSAERLKGVDSTLKIQPAKLEDSAVYLCASSSGLAGFYEQYFGPGTRLTVT.